This TCR beta chain stems from a study of CD4+ T cells in melanoma (dated 2022 in TCRdb). Regarding the complete study: The study examined neoantigen-specific CD4+ T cells in human melanoma. Study-wide conclusions, independent of this receptor: Neoantigen-specific CD4+ T cells were reported to be correlated with the function of CD8+ T cells, macrophages and B cells. According to the report, neoantigen-specific CD4+ T cells in melanoma displayed diverse differentiation states.

The CDR3 covers 14 residues, taking in both the cysteine and the phenylalanine. Just the 42-base CDR3 DNA is kept, in frame starting at base 1. CDR1 and CDR2, looked up from the germline V gene, are SGHTA and FQGNSA. The trim is 5 bases for V and 2 bases for J, with a gap of 13 bases between the germline ends. The donors were people with melanoma. Library creation used the immunoSEQ multiplex PCR assay. In its TCRdb copy, this immuneACCESS table keeps in-frame sequences only and misses some clones. Where compared with another copy, unresolved V genes explain less than half of these, and the others have no known cause. Counted in this sample were about 140,000 clones; over 90% of them appeared once. Together, the top ten hold roughly 1.4% of the sample. In the case of this clone: No cognate antigen has been identified for it. Within one base of it there is no much larger clone, and no base qualities were kept.

The receptor's source is a human donor with melanoma. Recombination connected TRBV7-2 to TRBJ2-7; the D gene is perhaps TRBD2, from 6 matching bases. The CDR3 here reads CASSRNAGTYEQYF. The bases are TGTGCCAGCAGCCGTAACGCGGGGACCTACGAGCAGTACTTC.